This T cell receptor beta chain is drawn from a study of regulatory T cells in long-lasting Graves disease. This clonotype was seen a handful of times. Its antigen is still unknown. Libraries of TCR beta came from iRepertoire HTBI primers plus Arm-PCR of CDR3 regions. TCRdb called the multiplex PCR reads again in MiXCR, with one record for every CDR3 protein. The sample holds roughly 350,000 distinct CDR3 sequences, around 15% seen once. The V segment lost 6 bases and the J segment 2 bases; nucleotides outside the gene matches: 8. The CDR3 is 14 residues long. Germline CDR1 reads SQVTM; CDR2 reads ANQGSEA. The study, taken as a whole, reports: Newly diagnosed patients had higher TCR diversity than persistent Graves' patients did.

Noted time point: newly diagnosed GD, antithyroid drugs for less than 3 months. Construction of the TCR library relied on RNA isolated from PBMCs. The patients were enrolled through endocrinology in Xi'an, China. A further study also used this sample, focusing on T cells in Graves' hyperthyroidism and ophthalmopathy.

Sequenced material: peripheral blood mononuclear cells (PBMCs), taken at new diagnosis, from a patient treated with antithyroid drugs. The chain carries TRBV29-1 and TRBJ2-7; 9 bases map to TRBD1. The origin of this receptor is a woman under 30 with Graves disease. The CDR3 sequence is CSVTPGTGTYEQYF. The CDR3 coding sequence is TGCAGCGTAACCCCCGGGACAGGGACCTACGAGCAGTACTTC.